The next 26 T cell receptor beta chains were all read from a single sample in a study of cytomegalovirus exposure and HLA in healthy donors. Sequenced by immunoSEQ multiplex PCR; TCRdb stores in-frame clones only, minus some. The repertoire holds 200,000 or so clones, roughly 80% seen once, with roughly 6.5% in the top ten. Sequencing was performed on PBMCs. Every receptor here comes from a man younger than 30 in good health and CMV-seropositive.

This clone was observed once. The chain is built from TRBV28 and TRBJ1-5; 8 positions match TRBD1. The CDR3 has 15 residues. With V trimmed by 4 bases and J by 8 bases, 10 bases remained unmatched. Germline V gene data show CDR1 as MDHEN and CDR2 as SYDVKM. CDR3 protein: CASSSTPGGWEPQHF. The CDR3 DNA reads as TGTGCCAGCAGTTCAACTCCAGGGGGCTGGGAGCCCCAGCATTTT.

The V and J genes are TRBV29-1 and TRBJ2-2; D is perhaps TRBD2 (6 bases). The CDR3 is 13 amino acids. CDR1 SQVTM and CDR2 ANQGSEA come from the germline V gene. V lost 6 bases and J 0 bases, leaving 8 bases between the germline ends. The CDR3 loop is CSVREPNTGELFF. The CDR3 DNA is TGCAGCGTCCGGGAGCCGAACACCGGGGAGCTGTTTTTT.

The chain recombines TRBV18 with TRBJ1-5; 12 bases map to TRBD1. CDR3 length: 17 amino acids. Germline CDR1 is KGHSH and CDR2 is LQKENI. V lost 3 bases and J lost 0; bases outside the gene matches: 3. The chain's CDR3 is CASSPGTGGFSNQPQHF. The CDR3 DNA follows: TGTGCCAGCTCACCGGGGACAGGGGGCTTTAGCAATCAGCCCCAGCATTTT. Using reference TRBV18 and TRBJ1-5 for the parts outside the CDR3, the full variable domain is NAGVMQNPRHLVRRRGQEARLRCSPMKGHSHVYWYRQLPEEGLKFMVYLQKENIIDESGMPKERFSAEFPKEGPSILRIQQVVRGDSAAYFCASSPGTGGFSNQPQHFGDGTRLSIL.

The V gene is TRBV11-2, the J gene TRBJ2-2; perhaps TRBD2 as D (6 bases). V lost 10 bases and J lost 5, with 14 bases in between. This CDR3 comprises 13 residues. In germline, CDR1 is SGHAT, CDR2 FQNNGV. The chain's CDR3 is CATRETGTGELFF. CDR3 nucleotide sequence: TGTGCCACACGGGAGACGGGGACCGGGGAGCTGTTTTTT. The whole variable domain, remainder taken from reference TRBV11-2 and TRBJ2-2, is EAGVAQSPRYKIIEKRQSVAFWCNPISGHATLYWYQQILGQGPKLLIQFQNNGVVDDSQLPKDRFSAERLKGVDSTLKIQPAKLEDSAVYLCATRETGTGELFFGEGSRLTVL.

The rearrangement uses TRBV5-8 and TRBJ2-7; the D is unclear. Germline V lookup: CDR1 SGHTS, CDR2 YDEGEE. The V gene lost 4 bases and the J gene lost 3 bases, with 8 bases spanning the gap. The CDR3 runs to 12 residues. The CDR3 sequence is CASSPDFYEQYF. DNA for the CDR3: TGTGCCAGCAGCCCCGACTTCTACGAGCAGTACTTC.

The chain combines TRBV30 with TRBJ1-1; 8 nucleotides match TRBD1. Germline CDR1 is GTSNPN and CDR2 is SVGIG (reference sequence). The CDR3 is made up of 13 amino acids. Trimming removed 4 bases from V and 4 bases from J; junction bases left unmatched: 5. This CDR3 is CAWKKTGGTEAFF. The CDR3 coding sequence is TGTGCCTGGAAGAAAACAGGGGGCACTGAAGCTTTCTTT.

The genes are TRBV7-2 and TRBJ2-5; D is uncertain. The germline V gene has CDR1 SGHTA and CDR2 FQGNSA. The CDR3 is 14 amino acids. V gave up 0 bases and J gave up 2 bases, with 7 bases separating them. CDR3 in DNA: TGTGCCAGCAGCTTAGCGTTACAGCAAGAGACCCAGTACTTC. Translating it yields CASSLALQQETQYF.

V gene TRBV29-1 combines with J gene TRBJ1-1; D is undetermined. This CDR3 region has 9 residues. Germline lookup yields CDR1 SQVTM and CDR2 ANQGSEA. Trimming took off 5 bases at V and 6 bases at J, with 4 bases between the two ends. CDR3 region: CSVLPEAFF. DNA for the CDR3: TGCAGCGTTCTTCCTGAAGCTTTCTTT. Full variable domain (rest looked up from reference TRBV29-1 and TRBJ1-1): SAVISQKPSRDICQRGTSLTIQCQVDSQVTMMFWYRQQPGQSLTLIATANQGSEATYESGFVIDKFPISRPNLTFSTLTVSNMSPEDSSIYLCSVLPEAFFGQGTRLTVV.

This sequence joins TRBV29-1 and TRBJ2-2; D not certain. The CDR3 length is 11 residues. Trimming removed 7 bases at V and 9 bases at J, with 12 bases between. Germline values: CDR1 SQVTM, CDR2 ANQGSEA. CDR3: CSAGVARELFF. The CDR3 DNA reads TGCAGCGCCGGAGTAGCCCGGGAGCTGTTTTTT.

This sequence joins TRBV5-1 and TRBJ2-1; 11 bases align to TRBD2. The CDR3 extends over 16 amino acids. In germline, CDR1 is SGHRS, CDR2 YFSETQ. V lost 4 bases to trimming and J lost 3 bases; unmatched junction nucleotides: 6. The CDR3 DNA sequence: TGCGCCAGCAGCGATGTAGCGGGAGGGTTCTACAATGAGCAGTTCTTC. Protein product: CASSDVAGGFYNEQFF.

The chain combines TRBV5-1 with TRBJ2-5; possible D gene TRBD1, 6 bases. Germline values: CDR1 SGHRS, CDR2 YFSETQ. V lost 5 bases and J 5 bases, leaving 16 bases between the germline ends. The CDR3 totals 14 residues. CDR3 sequence: CASRQQGRGETQYF. The CDR3 DNA reads as TGCGCCAGCAGGCAACAGGGTAGGGGCGAGACCCAGTACTTC. Full variable domain (missing parts from reference TRBV5-1 and TRBJ2-5): KAGVTQTPRYLIKTRGQQVTLSCSPISGHRSVSWYQQTPGQGLQFLFEYFSETQRNKGNFPGRFSGRQFSNSRSEMNVSTLELGDSALYLCASRQQGRGETQYFGPGTRLLVL.

The chain couples TRBV4-1 to TRBJ2-3; 10 bases agree with TRBD2. Germline CDR1 MGHRA, CDR2 YSYEKL. The trim removed 1 base at V and 2 bases at J, leaving 9 bases unmatched. This CDR3 is 18 amino acids long. CDR3 protein: CASSQAPGAGGITDTQYF. As DNA, the CDR3 is TGCGCCAGCAGCCAAGCCCCCGGAGCGGGAGGGATCACAGATACGCAGTATTTT.

The chain combines TRBV4-3 with TRBJ2-3, with 7 bases matching TRBD1. Per germline, CDR1 LGHNA and CDR2 YSLEER. This CDR3 is built from 14 residues. Trimming cost V 0 bases and J 3 bases; bases outside gene matches: 0. This CDR3 reads CASSQEQGTDTQYF. In DNA, the CDR3 is TGCGCCAGCAGCCAAGAACAGGGGACAGATACGCAGTATTTT.

This chain joins TRBV6-5 and TRBJ2-7, with no clear D. The CDR3 is 13 residues long. The V end was cut by 0 bases, the J end by 7 bases, with 10 bases between. Germline CDR1 and CDR2: MNHEY and SVGAGI. This chain's CDR3 is CASSYSPLAEQYF. CDR3 nucleotide sequence: TGTGCCAGCAGTTACTCGCCTCTCGCGGAGCAGTACTTC.

This clone came up once. The chain uses TRBV28 and TRBJ2-1; 7 positions agree with TRBD2. CDR1 and CDR2 (germline): MDHEN, SYDVKM. This CDR3 region has 14 residues. J gave up 0 bases and V 8 bases, and 4 bases lay outside the gene matches. CDR3 nucleotides: TGTGCCAGCTTTCCGGGGGGCTCCTACAATGAGCAGTTCTTC. Translation: CASFPGGSYNEQFF.

This chain uses TRBV5-6 with TRBJ2-3; TRBD2 aligns across 8 bases. The CDR3 is 13 amino acids. After removal of 9 bases from V and 2 bases from J, the junction contained 5 bases not matched to a gene. Germline loops: CDR1 SGHDT, CDR2 YYEEEE. The CDR3 DNA reads as TGTGCCACAAGCGGGAGTGCCACAGATACGCAGTATTTT. This codes for CATSGSATDTQYF.

This chain connects TRBV29-1 to TRBJ2-7, with 9 bases identical to TRBD1. Trimming removed 6 bases from V and 1 base from J; junction bases left unmatched: 7. This CDR3 has 14 residues. Looked up from germline, CDR1 is SQVTM and CDR2 is ANQGSEA. Here the CDR3 DNA reads TGCAGCGTGGAAACAGGGGGCTCATCCTACGAGCAGTACTTC. Protein product: CSVETGGSSYEQYF.

The chain couples TRBV5-6 to TRBJ2-7, with 8 bases identical to TRBD1. The junction had 4 bases not matched to a gene; V was cut back by 3 bases and J by 2 bases. Germline V gene data show CDR1 as SGHDT and CDR2 as YYEEEE. This CDR3 is 14 amino acids long. The CDR3: CASSSLGQAYEQYF. The DNA of the CDR3 is TGTGCCAGCAGCTCGTTGGGACAGGCCTACGAGCAGTACTTC.

This sequence joins TRBV6-6 and TRBJ2-7; 7 bases agree with TRBD1. Trimming at V came to 8 bases and at J to 1 base, leaving 5 bases not matched to a gene. The CDR3 is 13 amino acids. From germline, CDR1 is MNHNY and CDR2 SVGAGI (reference sequence). The CDR3 nucleotides are TGTGCCAGCCACCGGGACAGATCCTACGAGCAGTACTTC. Translation gives CASHRDRSYEQYF.

CDR3 coding DNA: TGTGCCAGCAGCTCCATGACAGAGGCCCATGGCTACACCTTC. Protein product: CASSSMTEAHGYTF. This chain links TRBV9 with TRBJ1-2; TRBD1 might be the D (5 bases). Germline values: CDR1 SGDLS, CDR2 YYNGEE. This CDR3 spans 14 amino acids. V gave up 4 bases and J gave up 6 bases, with 16 bases separating them. Complete variable domain (other parts from reference TRBV9 and TRBJ1-2): DSGVTQTPKHLITATGQRVTLRCSPRSGDLSVYWYQQSLDQGLQFLIQYYNGEERAKGNILERFSAQQFPDLHSELNLSSLELGDSALYFCASSSMTEAHGYTFGSGTRLTVV.

The rearrangement links TRBV28 to TRBJ2-7; 11 positions match TRBD1. Germline values: CDR1 MDHEN, CDR2 SYDVKM. Trimming took 1 base from V and 1 from J; bases not matched to a gene: 9. This CDR3 has 18 amino acids. The CDR3 DNA sequence: TGTGCCAGCAGTTTATTAGTATGGGGACAGGGGGAATCCTACGAGCAGTACTTC. Translated, it gives CASSLLVWGQGESYEQYF.

Only one count was recorded for this clone. This CDR3 is CASSGPGRGSYEQYF. The CDR3 DNA is TGCGCCAGCAGCGGCCCCGGGAGGGGCTCCTACGAGCAGTACTTC. The J gene is TRBJ2-7, the V gene TRBV4-1; 8 bases are shared with TRBD2. Trimming took 5 bases from V and 0 from J; bases not matched to a gene: 6. Germline CDR1 reads MGHRA; CDR2 reads YSYEKL. CDR3 length equals 15 residues.

For the CDR3, the DNA is TGTGCCAGCAGCCGGGCGGGGCGAGGCACTGAAGCTTTCTTT. This sequence encodes CASSRAGRGTEAFF. The chain joins TRBV9 to TRBJ1-1; TRBD1 might be the D (5 bases). This CDR3 is 14 amino acids long. Germline V gene data show CDR1 as SGDLS and CDR2 as YYNGEE. V shed 4 bases and J shed 4 bases, with 14 bases lying between them.

The chain uses TRBV14 and TRBJ2-3, with D possibly being TRBD2 (6 bases). Germline values: CDR1 SGHDN, CDR2 FVKESK. V was trimmed by 8 bases and J by 6 bases, leaving 6 bases between them. The length of the CDR3 is 10 residues. The chain's CDR3 is CASAGDTQYF. The DNA for the CDR3 is TGTGCCAGCGCGGGGGATACGCAGTATTTT.

This chain joins TRBV2 and TRBJ1-4; 7 nucleotides agree with TRBD1. There are 14 residues in the CDR3. Germline CDR1 is SNHLY and CDR2 is FYNNEI. With V trimmed by 7 bases and J by 5 bases, 7 bases remained unmatched. This CDR3 is CASISVRGNEKLFF. CDR3 DNA: TGTGCCAGCATTTCCGTCAGGGGGAATGAAAAACTGTTTTTT.

The chain links TRBV7-6 to TRBJ1-1; the match to TRBD1 covers 9 bases. The CDR3 sequence is 13 residues long. V dropped 3 bases and J dropped 9; count of bases not matched to a gene: 5. Germline-derived CDR1 and CDR2 are SGHVS and FNYEAQ. The CDR3 DNA follows: TGTGCCAGCAGCTTCCCGGGACAGGGAAAAGCTTTCTTT. Protein sequence: CASSFPGQGKAFF.